This is a list of T cell receptor beta chains from one sample in a study of response to subunit inactivated influenza vaccine. TCRdb reprocessed the RT-PCR reads with MiXCR, giving one entry per CDR3 protein. The table shows 450,000 to 600,000 distinct CDR3 sequences, with approximately 7.1% occurring only once. The sample was PBMCs from blood, taken 23 to 25 months after vaccination. The receptors derive from a man between 50 and 69 years old who received an inactivated influenza vaccine. Both conserved end residues are part of each CDR3. Each record gives: D gene, J gene, V gene, clone size, CDR3 protein, CDR3 DNA. A D gene is named only where the DNA matches it firmly. Clone size appears in some rows only: once, few, many, or a class for an expanded clone.

. | TRBJ2-3 | TRBV12-3/TRBV12-4 | many | CASRPLGGPDTQYF | TGTGCCAGCAGACCCTTAGGGGGGCCAGATACGCAGTATTTT
. | TRBJ2-7 | TRBV9 | few | CASSLDPAGRSTSEQYF | TGTGCCAGCAGCCTAGACCCGGCGGGGCGAAGTACGAGTGAGCAGTACTTC
. | TRBJ2-1 | TRBV20-1 | few | CSAQTSEQFF | TGCAGTGCCCAGACTTCTGAGCAGTTCTTC
TRBD2 | TRBJ2-3 | TRBV5-1 | few | CASRMGGDPTDTQYF | TGCGCCAGCAGAATGGGGGGGGACCCGACAGATACGCAGTATTTT
. | TRBJ2-7 | TRBV10-3 | few | CAISGTIYEQYF | TGTGCCATCAGCGGGACAATATACGAGCAGTACTTC
. | TRBJ2-7 | TRBV2 | . | CASSEALPPFSYEQYF | TGTGCCAGCAGTGAAGCGCTCCCGCCGTTCTCCTACGAGCAGTACTTC
. | TRBJ2-5 | TRBV29-1 | many | CSARAQETQYF | TGCAGCGCTCGGGCTCAAGAGACCCAGTACTTC
TRBD1 | TRBJ1-1 | TRBV5-1 | many | CASSPGQGGRNTEAFF | TGCGCCAGCAGCCCCGGGCAGGGGGGTAGGAACACTGAAGCTTTCTTT
. | TRBJ1-2 | TRBV28 | . | CASSLQYRRGYGYTF | TGTGCCAGCAGTTTGCAGTATCGGAGGGGCTATGGCTACACCTTC
TRBD1 | TRBJ2-5 | TRBV3-1 | many | CASSQVQGAPETQYF | TGTGCCAGCAGCCAAGTCCAGGGGGCACCGGAGACCCAGTACTTC
. | TRBJ2-3 | TRBV7-2 | few | CASSLWTTDTQYF | TGTGCCAGCAGCTTATGGACCACAGATACGCAGTATTTT
. | TRBJ2-7 | TRBV7-2 | few | CASSLQVFDEQYF | TGTGCCAGCAGCCTACAGGTTTTCGACGAGCAGTACTTC
. | TRBJ2-7 | TRBV6-6 | . | CATRAGAYEQYF | TGTGCCACCAGGGCAGGGGCGTACGAGCAGTACTTC
. | TRBJ2-5 | TRBV11-1 | . | CASSFTETQYF | TGTGCCAGCAGCTTTACGGAGACCCAGTACTTC
TRBD1 | TRBJ2-1 | TRBV5-1 | few | CASSFTGGIEQFF | TGCGCCAGCAGCTTTACAGGGGGTATTGAGCAGTTCTTC
. | TRBJ2-7 | TRBV6-2/TRBV6-3 | . | CASSSNTGLEQYF | TGTGCCAGCAGTTCGAATACAGGGCTCGAGCAGTACTTC
TRBD1 | TRBJ2-5 | TRBV11-2 | few | CASSFSQGATGETQYF | TGTGCCAGCAGCTTTAGTCAGGGGGCTACGGGGGAGACCCAGTACTTC
TRBD2 | TRBJ2-1 | TRBV2 | . | CASSDYTSGAYNEQFF | TGTGCCAGCAGTGACTACACTAGCGGGGCCTACAATGAGCAGTTCTTC
TRBD1 | TRBJ2-5 | TRBV7-2 | few | CASSYQTGGETQYF | TGTGCCAGCAGCTACCAGACAGGGGGGGAGACCCAGTACTTC
. | TRBJ2-1 | TRBV9 | many | CASSAEGNEQFF | TGTGCCAGCAGTGCCGAGGGGAATGAGCAGTTCTTC
. | TRBJ2-3 | TRBV6-5 | . | CASSYLQTTDTQYF | TGTGCCAGCAGTTACTTACAGACTACAGATACGCAGTATTTT
TRBD1 | TRBJ2-7 | TRBV12-3/TRBV12-4 | few | CASSRQGRLYEQYF | TGTGCCAGCAGTCGACAGGGGCGGCTATACGAGCAGTACTTC
TRBD2 | TRBJ2-3 | TRBV7-2 | once | CAGGLAAGDTQYF | TGTGCCGGGGGACTAGCGGCCGGGGATACGCAGTATTTT
. | TRBJ2-1 | TRBV12-3/TRBV12-4 | many | CASEGGSLNEQFF | TGTGCCAGCGAAGGCGGTTCATTGAATGAGCAGTTCTTC
. | TRBJ1-1 | TRBV9 | few | CASSAAYSGTTEAFF | TGTGCCAGCAGCGCCGCCTATTCAGGGACGACTGAAGCTTTCTTT
. | TRBJ1-3 | TRBV9 | many | CASSSRTQNSGNTIYF | TGTGCCAGCAGCTCAAGGACACAGAACTCTGGAAACACCATATATTTT
TRBD1 | TRBJ1-2 | TRBV20-1 | . | CSAPKGTGGAIYGYTF | TGCAGTGCTCCAAAGGGGACAGGGGGCGCGATATATGGCTACACCTTC
TRBD1 | TRBJ1-5 | TRBV28 | many | CASSAGTENQPQHF | TGTGCCAGCAGTGCTGGGACAGAGAATCAGCCCCAGCATTTT
. | TRBJ1-6 | TRBV10-2 | many | CASSDGGIALHF | TGCGCCAGCAGTGATGGGGGTATTGCCCTCCACTTT
TRBD2 | TRBJ2-7 | TRBV12-3/TRBV12-4 | . | CASSPSSGLREQYF | TGTGCCAGCAGTCCATCTAGCGGACTACGCGAGCAGTACTTC
. | TRBJ1-1 | TRBV25-1 | few | CASSEGQNLEAFF | TGTGCCAGCAGTGAGGGGCAAAACCTTGAAGCTTTCTTT
TRBD1 | TRBJ1-1 | TRBV4-1 | . | CASSQVPRDRVNTEAFF | TGCGCCAGCAGCCAAGTCCCCCGGGACAGGGTTAACACTGAAGCTTTCTTT
. | TRBJ2-1 | TRBV2 | few | CASNSGYNEQFF | TGTGCCAGCAATAGCGGCTACAATGAGCAGTTCTTC
TRBD1 | TRBJ1-5 | TRBV20-1 | . | CSASGGRQPQHF | TGCAGTGCTTCAGGGGGGCGGCAGCCCCAGCATTTT
. | TRBJ2-1 | TRBV4-2 | many | CASSQDSEQFF | TGTGCCAGCAGCCAAGATAGTGAGCAGTTCTTC
TRBD1 | TRBJ2-3 | TRBV5-1 | . | CASSQTGVSADTQYF | TGCGCCAGCAGCCAGACAGGGGTGTCTGCAGATACGCAGTATTTT
TRBD2 | TRBJ2-5 | TRBV4-3 | few | CASSQRTSGAKETQYF | TGCGCCAGCAGCCAAAGGACTAGCGGGGCCAAAGAGACCCAGTACTTC
. | TRBJ1-3 | TRBV4-3 | many | CASSQGKGTGNTIYF | TGCGCCAGCAGCCAAGGCAAGGGGACTGGAAACACCATATATTTT
TRBD2 | TRBJ2-3 | TRBV4-3 | few | CASSQEIKAGGSTDTQYF | TGCGCCAGCAGCCAAGAAATAAAAGCGGGAGGCAGCACAGATACGCAGTATTTT
TRBD2 | TRBJ2-7 | TRBV20-1 | few | CSARDLWTSGTYEQYF | TGCAGTGCTAGAGACCTTTGGACTAGCGGGACCTACGAGCAGTACTTC
TRBD1 | TRBJ2-3 | TRBV5-1 | many | CASSLGQGDWDTQYF | TGCGCCAGCAGTTTGGGACAGGGTGATTGGGATACGCAGTATTTT
. | TRBJ1-5 | TRBV7-2 | . | CASSPPQNQPQHF | TGTGCCAGCAGCCCGCCGCAGAATCAGCCCCAGCATTTT
TRBD2 | TRBJ2-1 | TRBV15 | . | CATSRARIAGGINEQFF | TGTGCCACCAGCAGAGCCCGGATAGCGGGGGGGATCAATGAGCAGTTCTTC
. | TRBJ1-4 | TRBV25-1 | many | CASSLPATNEKLFF | TGTGCCAGCAGCTTACCTGCAACTAATGAAAAACTGTTTTTT
. | TRBJ2-2 | TRBV29-1 | . | CSVALLSSGRRTGELFF | TGCAGCGTTGCACTTTTGAGTTCGGGGCGGCGCACCGGGGAGCTGTTTTTT
. | TRBJ2-1 | TRBV11-2 | . | CASSTPRLYNEQFF | TGTGCCAGCAGCACCCCCCGGCTTTACAATGAGCAGTTCTTC
TRBD2 | TRBJ2-3 | TRBV12-3/TRBV12-4 | many | CASSTGLAGGTDTQYF | TGTGCCAGCAGTACGGGACTAGCGGGGGGCACAGATACGCAGTATTTT
TRBD2 | TRBJ2-5 | TRBV6-2/TRBV6-3 | few | CASSRTSGGLQETQYF | TGTGCCAGCAGCCGTACTAGCGGGGGGCTGCAAGAGACCCAGTACTTC
TRBD1 | TRBJ1-2 | TRBV7-9 | few | CASSVAGTGFGYTF | TGTGCCAGCAGCGTAGCCGGGACAGGGTTTGGCTACACCTTC
. | TRBJ1-3 | TRBV20-1 | many | CSASDPSSGNTIYF | TGCAGTGCTTCCGACCCGAGCTCTGGAAACACCATATATTTT
. | TRBJ2-3 | TRBV6-5 | . | CASSYFAGTTDTQYF | TGTGCCAGCAGTTACTTCGCGGGGACCACAGATACGCAGTATTTT
. | TRBJ2-1 | TRBV7-2 | . | CASSSAPSSNEQFF | TGTGCCAGCAGCTCCGCCCCATCGAGCAATGAGCAGTTCTTC
. | TRBJ2-7 | TRBV5-5 | many | CASSLDPGQGTYEQYF | TGTGCCAGCAGCCTTGATCCCGGTCAGGGTACCTACGAGCAGTACTTC
. | TRBJ1-2 | TRBV20-1 | . | CSATVGARVKGYTF | TGCAGTGCCACCGTGGGGGCGCGAGTAAAGGGCTACACCTTC
. | TRBJ2-5 | TRBV21-1 | many | CASSKDKRVRETQYF | TGTGCCAGCAGCAAAGACAAGAGGGTACGGGAGACCCAGTACTTC
. | TRBJ2-3 | TRBV24-1 | few | CATSDRGAADTQYF | TGTGCCACCAGTGACAGGGGCGCGGCAGATACGCAGTATTTT
TRBD1 | TRBJ2-7 | TRBV18 | few | CASSPGTGKTYEQYF | TGTGCCAGCTCACCAGGGACAGGAAAGACCTACGAGCAGTACTTC